These 28 T cell receptor beta chains originate from one sample sequenced in a study of PD-1 blockade in classical Hodgkin lymphoma. Time point noted: cycle 4 day 1 (C4D1), after 6 weeks of nivolumab. Relapse after autologous stem cell transplantation occurred in every patient, and brentuximab vedotin exposure varied. Sequenced by immunoSEQ multiplex PCR; TCRdb stores in-frame clones only, minus some. Here the sample spans 20,000 to 25,000 clones, 81% being singletons. Sequences were derived from peripheral blood mononuclear cells (PBMCs), sampled before the fourth cycle of nivolumab. The receptors stem from a human donor with classical Hodgkin lymphoma.

The chain is built from TRBV28 and TRBJ2-1; D perhaps matches TRBD1 (9 bases). This CDR3 is 16 amino acids long. Germline lookup yields CDR1 MDHEN and CDR2 SYDVKM. The V end lost 5 bases, the J end lost 8 bases, and 22 bases lay between the germline ends. CDR3 region: CASSSGGQGLVDEQFF. The CDR3, as DNA: TGTGCCAGCAGTAGCGGGGGACAGGGTTTGGTCGATGAGCAGTTCTTC.

In this sample, this clone turned up a few times. The rearrangement joins TRBV7-3 to TRBJ2-3, with a weak D call TRBD1 (6 bases). CDR3 length: 16 amino acids. Trimming stripped 0 bases from V and 1 base from J, with 11 bases between. Germline CDR1 reads SGHTA; CDR2 reads FQGTGA. The CDR3 here is CASSLTAGAGTDTQYF. Written as DNA, the CDR3 is TGTGCCAGCAGCTTAACCGCAGGGGCGGGCACAGATACGCAGTATTTT. Using reference TRBV7-3 and TRBJ2-3 for the parts outside the CDR3, the full variable domain is GAGVSQTPSNKVTEKGKYVELRCDPISGHTALYWYRQSLGQGPEFLIYFQGTGAADDSGLPNDRFFAVRPEGSVSTLKIQRTERGDSAVYLCASSLTAGAGTDTQYFGPGTRLTVL.

As concerns this clone: The identical CDR3 is also encoded by other nucleotide sequences in the sample. This rearrangement joins TRBV5-1 to TRBJ1-2; a possible D gene is TRBD1 (5 bases). Trimming removed 4 bases at V and 8 bases at J, with 15 bases between. The CDR3 has 13 amino acids. Germline lookup yields CDR1 SGHRS and CDR2 YFSETQ. CDR3 region: CASSPDSLKGYTF. The CDR3 nucleotides read TGCGCCAGCAGCCCCGACAGTTTGAAGGGCTACACCTTC.

This chain links TRBV5-1 with TRBJ2-7; TRBD2 matches at 13 bases. The germline CDR1 and CDR2 sequences are SGHRS and YFSETQ. V lost 3 bases and J lost 4; bases outside the gene matches: 10. The CDR3 is 17 amino acids. CDR3 in amino acids: CASSWDGLAGVSYEQYF. In DNA form, the CDR3 reads TGCGCCAGCAGCTGGGACGGACTAGCGGGAGTATCTTACGAGCAGTACTTC. Full variable domain (outside the CDR3, taken from reference TRBV5-1 and TRBJ2-7): KAGVTQTPRYLIKTRGQQVTLSCSPISGHRSVSWYQQTPGQGLQFLFEYFSETQRNKGNFPGRFSGRQFSNSRSEMNVSTLELGDSALYLCASSWDGLAGVSYEQYFGPGTRLTVT.

The V and J genes are TRBV6-1 and TRBJ1-6; D unclear. The V gene's germline CDR1 is MNHNS and CDR2 SASEGT. The CDR3 is made up of 14 amino acids. The V gene lost 8 bases and the J gene lost 0 bases, with 8 bases spanning the gap. For the CDR3, the DNA is TGTGCCAGCTCCCTTGGCTCCTATAATTCACCCCTCCACTTT. It is translated as CASSLGSYNSPLHF.

In regard to this clone: The same CDR3 also results from other DNA sequences found in this sample. The J gene is TRBJ1-1, the V gene TRBV7-8; no clear D gene. Germline V CDR1 and CDR2: SGHVS, FQNEAQ. The length of the CDR3 is 16 residues. With 1 base removed from V and 1 base from J, the gap between germline ends came to 13 bases. CDR3 in amino acids: CASSLEGQVKNTEAFF. The CDR3 bases are TGTGCCAGCAGCTTAGAGGGTCAGGTTAAGAACACTGAAGCTTTCTTT.

This chain connects TRBV6-5 to TRBJ2-2, with a tentative D call TRBD2 (7 bases). The CDR3 length is 16 residues. The V gene lost 0 bases and the J gene lost 9 bases, with 17 bases spanning the gap. CDR1 MNHEY and CDR2 SVGAGI come from the germline V gene. The CDR3 protein is CASSYSRVGGRRELFF. The CDR3 nucleotides read TGTGCCAGCAGTTACTCACGCGTCGGGGGGCGGCGGGAGCTGTTTTTT.

The chain recombines TRBV7-7 with TRBJ2-6; TRBD1 is a possible D gene (5 bases). V lost 5 bases to trimming and J lost 5 bases, with 22 bases between them. This CDR3 spans 18 amino acids. The germline CDR1 and CDR2 sequences are SSHAT and FNYEAQ (reference sequence). The DNA for the CDR3 is TGTGCCAGCAGCACGGTGACAGTGCCACAAAGTCGGGCCAACGTCCTGACTTTC. Encoded protein: CASSTVTVPQSRANVLTF.

The chain's CDR3 is CASSSRTSADTQYF. The CDR3 bases are TGTGCCAGCAGTAGTAGGACTAGCGCAGATACGCAGTATTTT. The chain combines TRBV27 with TRBJ2-3, with 9 bases lining up with TRBD2. CDR3 length: 14 residues. Per germline, CDR1 MNHEY and CDR2 SMNVEV (reference sequence). V shed 5 bases and J 4 bases; nucleotides not matched to a gene: 4.

This chain uses TRBV27 with TRBJ2-7; perhaps TRBD1 as D (5 bases). V lost 5 bases to trimming and J lost 4 bases, with 12 bases between them. CDR3 length: 13 residues. Germline-derived CDR1 and CDR2 are MNHEY and SMNVEV (reference sequence). The CDR3 DNA reads as TGTGCCAGCAGTCAGGGATTTGCTTACGAGCAGTACTTC. This codes for CASSQGFAYEQYF.

The chain carries TRBV29-1 and TRBJ1-1, with unresolved D. The CDR3 covers 13 residues. Deletions cut 5 bases from V and 6 bases from J, with 16 bases between. From germline, CDR1 is SQVTM and CDR2 ANQGSEA. The CDR3 loop is CSVLRRFSPEAFF. CDR3 nucleotides: TGCAGCGTTTTACGCAGGTTTAGCCCTGAAGCTTTCTTT.

V is TRBV30 and J is TRBJ1-1, with 7 bases matching TRBD1. J gave up 6 bases and V 0 bases, and 13 bases lay outside the gene matches. CDR3 length equals 16 residues. Germline V gene sequence: CDR1 GTSNPN, CDR2 SVGIG (reference sequence). In nucleotides, the CDR3 is TGTGCCTGGAGTGTACAGGGGAAGGGGGGCTACCCTGAAGCTTTCTTT. Residues: CAWSVQGKGGYPEAFF.

This clone was seen a single time. The chain has TRBV19 and TRBJ2-3, with 9 positions matching TRBD2. V lost 3 bases and J lost 4; bases outside the gene matches: 5. Germline V gives CDR1 LNHDA, CDR2 SQIVND (reference sequence). This CDR3 is 15 amino acids long. In DNA, the CDR3 is TGTGCCAGTAGTATCGGGGCTAGCGGGGCAGATACGCAGTATTTT. Encoded protein: CASSIGASGADTQYF.

This clone was seen once. The CDR3 is CASSGELAGATWKLFF. CDR3 sequence (DNA): TGCGCCAGCAGTGGTGAACTAGCGGGAGCTACGTGGAAGCTGTTTTTT. The chain has TRBV10-1 and TRBJ2-2, with 11 positions matching TRBD2. CDR3 length: 16 amino acids. V trimming: 4 bases; J trimming: 12 bases; junction bases outside the gene matches: 13. The germline V gene has CDR1 WNHNN and CDR2 SYGVQD (reference sequence).

J is TRBJ1-2 and V is TRBV4-1, with TRBD1 matching 8 bases. V lost 2 bases, J lost 3 bases, and 2 bases stayed unmatched. CDR1 is MGHRA, CDR2 YSYEKL, per germline. The CDR3 has 14 amino acids. This CDR3 reads CASSQPGGDYGYTF. CDR3 nucleotides: TGCGCCAGCAGCCAACCAGGGGGCGACTATGGCTACACCTTC.

This rearrangement joins TRBV18 to TRBJ2-5; TRBD2 matches 11 bases. The CDR3 loop spans 15 amino acids. Germline loops: CDR1 KGHSH, CDR2 LQKENI. V shed 3 bases, J shed 2 bases, and the junction held 2 bases outside the gene matches. CDR3 residues: CASSPGLAAQETQYF. In nucleotides, the CDR3 is TGTGCCAGCTCACCGGGACTAGCGGCACAAGAGACCCAGTACTTC. Combining the CDR3 with reference TRBV18 and TRBJ2-5 gives the whole variable domain NAGVMQNPRHLVRRRGQEARLRCSPMKGHSHVYWYRQLPEEGLKFMVYLQKENIIDESGMPKERFSAEFPKEGPSILRIQQVVRGDSAAYFCASSPGLAAQETQYFGPGTRLLVL.

This chain uses TRBV2 with TRBJ2-7, with 8 bases lining up with TRBD2. The CDR3 is made up of 18 amino acids. The V segment lost 1 base and the J segment 3 bases; nucleotides outside the gene matches: 14. CDR1 and CDR2 from the germline V gene are SNHLY and FYNNEI. CDR3 nucleotides: TGTGCCAGCAGTGAAGAGGGAATCGGGCCTAGCGGGTACTACGAGCAGTACTTC. This sequence encodes CASSEEGIGPSGYYEQYF.

This clone was counted once. CDR3 nucleotides: TGTGCCAGCAGCTTGGGCTCTGGAGATACGCAGTATTTT. This encodes CASSLGSGDTQYF. The V and J genes are TRBV7-9 and TRBJ2-3; D remains unclear. With 3 bases removed from V and 5 bases from J, the gap between germline ends came to 9 bases. CDR3 size: 13 residues. Germline values: CDR1 SEHNR, CDR2 FQNEAQ (reference sequence).

V gene TRBV5-1 combines with J gene TRBJ2-5; 8 bases fit TRBD2. In germline, CDR1 is SGHRS, CDR2 YFSETQ. V lost 4 bases to trimming and J lost 5 bases; unmatched junction nucleotides: 13. CDR3 length: 16 residues. The CDR3, as DNA: TGCGCCAGCAGCATGTCCGGGACTAGAGGCGAGGAGACCCAGTACTTC. Its protein is CASSMSGTRGEETQYF.

The genes are TRBV14 and TRBJ1-1; 8 nucleotides match TRBD1. V gave up 0 bases and J gave up 1 base; unmatched junction bases: 16. Germline CDR1 and CDR2: SGHDN and FVKESK. The CDR3 runs 20 residues. The CDR3 DNA sequence: TGTGCCAGCAGCCAAGAGAAGTATCGGCCCAGACAGGGGAAGAACACTGAAGCTTTCTTT. Translating it yields CASSQEKYRPRQGKNTEAFF.

This rearrangement joins TRBV11-3 to TRBJ2-2; 9 nucleotides line up with TRBD2. Germline loops: CDR1 SGHNT, CDR2 YENEEA. The CDR3 is 17 residues long. Trimming cost V 5 bases and J 6 bases; bases outside gene matches: 13. Here the CDR3 DNA reads TGTGCCAGCAGCCGCCGTGCGGGCGGCGGGAGGGCCGGGGAGCTGTTTTTT. Encoded protein: CASSRRAGGGRAGELFF.

The chain employs TRBV2 and TRBJ2-3; 9 bases fit TRBD1. Trimming cost V 10 bases and J 2 bases; bases outside gene matches: 10. Germline-derived CDR1 and CDR2 are SNHLY and FYNNEI. The CDR3 length is 15 residues. The CDR3 DNA reads as TGTGCCACCCACAGGGGGCAGACCTTCACAGATACGCAGTATTTT. Its translation: CATHRGQTFTDTQYF.

CDR3: CAIRDPSSASGANVLTF. The CDR3 DNA reads as TGTGCCATCCGGGACCCCTCTAGCGCCTCTGGGGCCAACGTCCTGACTTTC. The V call is TRBV10-3, the J call TRBJ2-6; weak D call: TRBD2 (6 bases). V lost 8 bases and J lost 0, with 17 bases in between. The germline V gene has CDR1 ENHRY and CDR2 SYGVKD. The CDR3 extends over 17 amino acids.

The gene calls are TRBV29-1 and TRBJ1-5; perhaps TRBD1 as D (5 bases). This CDR3 region has 12 residues. Germline assignment: CDR1 SQVTM and CDR2 ANQGSEA. Trimming left V 6 bases short and J 6 bases short, with 12 bases between. In DNA form, the CDR3 reads TGCAGCGTCGGGGGGGGAAGTCAGCCCCAGCATTTT. Its translation is CSVGGGSQPQHF.

This chain uses TRBV28 with TRBJ2-2, with 8 positions matching TRBD2. The germline gives CDR1 MDHEN, CDR2 SYDVKM. V dropped 4 bases and J dropped 6; count of bases not matched to a gene: 7. This CDR3 comprises 15 residues. CDR3 DNA: TGTGCCAGCAGTTCCACCGGGACTAGGGCCGGGGAGCTGTTTTTT. It specifies CASSSTGTRAGELFF.

The chain couples TRBV5-4 to TRBJ2-7; no clear D. CDR3 length: 11 amino acids. Germline V CDR1 and CDR2: SGHNT, YYREEE (reference sequence). V was cut by 0 bases and J by 6 bases, with 4 bases left in between. The CDR3 protein is CASSLAGEQYF. In DNA form, the CDR3 reads TGTGCCAGCAGCTTGGCCGGCGAGCAGTACTTC.

The chain recombines TRBV28 with TRBJ1-2; D remains ambiguous. This CDR3 region has 14 residues. The germline V gene has CDR1 MDHEN and CDR2 SYDVKM. V was cut by 2 bases and J by 5 bases, with 12 bases left in between. The CDR3 coding sequence is TGTGCCAGCAGTTTACCCCCACTCCTATATGGCTACACCTTC. It is translated as CASSLPPLLYGYTF.

The chain joins TRBV27 to TRBJ2-7, with 7 nucleotides matching TRBD2. With 6 bases clipped from V and 2 bases from J, the junction kept 7 bases outside the gene matches. The length of the CDR3 is 14 residues. Germline V lookup: CDR1 MNHEY, CDR2 SMNVEV (reference sequence). CDR3 DNA sequence: TGTGCCAGCAGGCCTAGCGGATTACCCTACGAGCAGTACTTC. It is translated as CASRPSGLPYEQYF.